This T cell receptor (beta chain) was captured by sequencing in a study of blood T cells in healthy people across ages. Study-wide results and limits: Estimates drawn from one million T cells were deemed to understate diversity. Per million T cells, TCR beta diversity dropped roughly linearly as age increased.

Peripheral blood, about 9.3 milliliters per donor, was collected. Primers used in a second PCR of about 7 to 12 cycles were a sample-barcoded 5' primer and a J-beta primer mix. Every sample gave at least 2.5 million paired-end reads containing CDR3. TCRdb analysed the 5' RACE reads with MiXCR anew, one entry per CDR3 protein. The table records roughly 640,000 distinct CDR3 sequences, roughly 30% of them present only once. Worth noting for this clonotype: Its antigen remains unidentified.

Trimming stripped 2 bases from V and 0 bases from J, with 12 bases between. The CDR3 length is 17 residues. From germline, CDR1 is SGHDT and CDR2 YYEEEE. The sequencing input was blood. This TCR derives from a woman of 80 years or more in good health. The gene calls are TRBV5-6 and TRBJ1-6; D remains unclear. CDR3 residues: CASSFAPESSYNSPLHF. The CDR3 DNA reads as TGTGCCAGCAGCTTTGCTCCTGAGAGCTCCTATAATTCACCCCTCCACTTT.